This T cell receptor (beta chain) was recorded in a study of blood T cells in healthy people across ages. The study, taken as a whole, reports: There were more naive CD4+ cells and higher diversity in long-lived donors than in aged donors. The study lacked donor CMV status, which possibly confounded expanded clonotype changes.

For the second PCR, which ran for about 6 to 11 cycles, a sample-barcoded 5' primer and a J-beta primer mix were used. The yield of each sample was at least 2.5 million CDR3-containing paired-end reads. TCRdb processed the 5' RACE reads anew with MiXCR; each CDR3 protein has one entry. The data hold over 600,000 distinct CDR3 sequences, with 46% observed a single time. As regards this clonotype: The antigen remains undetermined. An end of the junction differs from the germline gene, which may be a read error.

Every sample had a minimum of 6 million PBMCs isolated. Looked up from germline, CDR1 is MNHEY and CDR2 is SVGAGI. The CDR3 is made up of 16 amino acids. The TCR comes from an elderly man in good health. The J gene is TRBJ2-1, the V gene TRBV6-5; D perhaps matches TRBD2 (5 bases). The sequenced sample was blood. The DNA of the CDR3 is TGTGCCAGCGGTTACTCCGCACAGACTATACACAATGAGCAGTTATTC. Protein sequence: CASGYSAQTIHNEQLF.